This T cell receptor (beta chain) was identified during a study of CXCR3-negative and CXCR3-positive naive CD8 T cells. Looking at the study overall: The dataset comprises 120 million to 150 million TRB reads in total, with about 1.5 +/- 0.3 million reads per library.

General study points: Diversity in memory CD8+ cells fell much lower than the comparably high levels seen in both naive subsets. Greater hydrophobicity was found in TRB CDR3s of CXCR3-positive naive cells than of CXCR3-negative naive cells. In naive cells, CXCR3-negative and CXCR3-positive subsets had similar TRBV-TRBJ usage; memory cells differed.

A note on this clonotype: Its antigen is unknown.

The TRB libraries of cDNA were built by UMI-labeled 5' RACE. TCRdb re-called the 5' RACE reads, yielding one record per CDR3 amino acid sequence without DNA. Seen in this sample are about 150,000 distinct CDR3 sequences; the ten most common clones hold 0.49%. Germline V lookup: CDR1 MNHNS, CDR2 SASEGT. The CDR3 loop spans 14 amino acids. Within the CD8+ T cell compartment, naive cells were CD45RO-CCR7+CD27+CD95-. Material for sequencing was naive CXCR3+ CD8+ T cells from blood. Subset here: CD45RO-CCR7+CD27+CD95- naive CD8+ T cells expressing CXCR3 (TNR3+). The chain has TRBV6-1 and TRBJ2-7; TCRdb's assignment of TRBD1 cannot be checked, as there is no DNA. The receptor was isolated from a human donor in good health. Some clones in this sample may be carry-over from other donors' samples. The CDR3 here is CASSDGTGSYEQYF.